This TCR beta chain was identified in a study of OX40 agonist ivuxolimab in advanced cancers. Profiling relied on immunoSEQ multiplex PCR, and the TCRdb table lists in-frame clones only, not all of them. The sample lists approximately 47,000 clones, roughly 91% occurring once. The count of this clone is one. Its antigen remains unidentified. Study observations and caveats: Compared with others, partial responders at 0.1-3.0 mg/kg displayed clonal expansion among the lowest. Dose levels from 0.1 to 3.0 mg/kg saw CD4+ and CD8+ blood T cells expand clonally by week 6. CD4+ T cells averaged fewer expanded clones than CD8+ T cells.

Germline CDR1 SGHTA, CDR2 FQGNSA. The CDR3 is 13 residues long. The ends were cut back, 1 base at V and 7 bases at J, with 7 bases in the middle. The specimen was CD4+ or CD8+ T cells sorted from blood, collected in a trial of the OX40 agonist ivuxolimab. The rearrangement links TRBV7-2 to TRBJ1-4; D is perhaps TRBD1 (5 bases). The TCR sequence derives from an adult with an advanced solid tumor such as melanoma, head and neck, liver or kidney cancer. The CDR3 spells CASSLVGGEKLFF. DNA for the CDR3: TGTGCCAGCAGCTTAGTGGGGGGTGAAAAACTGTTTTTT.